Presented here are 17 T cell receptor beta chains from one specimen sequenced in a study of early T cells in non-severe SARS-CoV-2 infection. A single record per CDR3 protein comes from TCRdb applying MiXCR to the 5' RACE reads. The data contain 85,000 to 90,000 distinct CDR3 sequences, over 13% of them singletons. The sample taken for sequencing was whole blood. These receptor sequences come from an adult who was a healthcare worker with PCR-confirmed SARS-CoV-2 infection or an uninfected control (not recorded which).

This sequence joins TRBV10-3 and TRBJ1-5; D uncertain. CDR3 length: 15 residues. Trimming took 2 bases from V and 0 from J, leaving 8 bases between them. Germline CDR1 ENHRY, CDR2 SYGVKD. The CDR3: CAISETPASNQPQHF. In nucleotides, the CDR3 is TGTGCCATCAGTGAGACACCGGCTAGCAATCAGCCCCAGCATTTT.

V and J are TRBV6-6 and TRBJ1-5, with D unclear. V was pared by 8 bases and J by 0 bases, with 5 bases between. This CDR3 comprises 12 residues. Germline assignment: CDR1 MNHNY and CDR2 SVGAGI (reference sequence). Written as DNA, the CDR3 is TGTGCCAGCTCGGATAGCAATCAGCCCCAGCATTTT. It codes for CASSDSNQPQHF.

This clonotype was recorded a few times. The chain employs TRBV7-9 and TRBJ2-7; D unclear. The V end lost 8 bases, the J end lost 7 bases, and 12 bases lay between the germline ends. The CDR3 has 11 amino acids. Germline CDR1 reads SEHNR; CDR2 reads FQNEAQ (reference sequence). The CDR3 nucleotides read TGTGCCAGCCGAAAGAGAGGTGAGCAGTACTTC. This gives the protein CASRKRGEQYF.

J is TRBJ1-4 and V is TRBV2; the match to TRBD1 covers 7 bases. V lost 3 bases, J lost 8 bases, and 12 bases stayed unmatched. This CDR3 region has 16 residues. Germline values: CDR1 SNHLY, CDR2 FYNNEI. CDR3 residues: CASSDRNSPGGEKLFF. The CDR3 DNA reads TGTGCCAGCAGTGATCGTAATTCGCCAGGGGGGGAAAAACTGTTTTTT.

This clonotype was seen many times. The V gene is TRBV18, the J gene TRBJ1-1, with TRBD1 matching over 8 bases. Losses at the gene ends were 2 bases for V and 1 base for J; bases not matched to a gene: 3. Germline CDR1 reads KGHSH; CDR2 reads LQKENI. The CDR3 sequence is 15 residues long. The CDR3 spells CASSPSGGWNTEAFF. CDR3 bases: TGTGCCAGCTCACCATCAGGGGGCTGGAACACTGAAGCTTTCTTT.

The rearrangement links TRBV7-2 to TRBJ2-1; 7 positions agree with TRBD2. Germline lookup yields CDR1 SGHTA and CDR2 FQGNSA. Germline trimming cut 2 bases from V and 8 bases from J; bases unmatched to any gene: 3. The CDR3 is made up of 13 amino acids. This CDR3 is CASSLLAVDEQFF. The CDR3 coding sequence is TGTGCCAGCAGCTTACTAGCGGTCGATGAGCAGTTCTTC. Complete variable domain (other parts from reference TRBV7-2 and TRBJ2-1): GAGVSQSPSNKVTEKGKDVELRCDPISGHTALYWYRQSLGQGLEFLIYFQGNSAPDKSGLPSDRFSAERTGGSVSTLTIQRTQQEDSAVYLCASSLLAVDEQFFGPGTRLTVL.

This clonotype was counted between two and nine times. V and J are TRBV5-1 and TRBJ2-5; D is possibly TRBD2 (5 bases). CDR1 is SGHRS and CDR2 is YFSETQ in the germline V gene. Trimming took off 0 bases at V and 4 bases at J, with 13 bases between the two ends. This CDR3 has 15 residues. CDR3 bases: TGCGCCAGCAGCTTGGTAGGGAGTAAGCGAGAGACCCAGTACTTC. Its protein is CASSLVGSKRETQYF.

V usage is TRBV11-2 and J usage is TRBJ2-7, with unresolved D. Trimming removed 2 bases from V and 0 bases from J, with 11 bases in between. Germline CDR1 and CDR2: SGHAT and FQNNGV. The CDR3 spans 15 residues. The CDR3 DNA reads as TGTGCCAGCAGCTTACAAAACTTAGTCTCCTACGAGCAGTACTTC. Protein: CASSLQNLVSYEQYF.

This clonotype was seen a handful of times. V and J are TRBV29-1 and TRBJ2-2; D is undetermined. The length of the CDR3 is 13 residues. Trimming removed 4 bases from V and 0 bases from J, with 6 bases in between. CDR1 is SQVTM, CDR2 ANQGSEA, per germline. Here the CDR3 reads CSVVPTNTGELFF. CDR3 sequence (DNA): TGCAGCGTTGTGCCCACGAACACCGGGGAGCTGTTTTTT.

There are a few counts of this clonotype. The chain carries TRBV7-2 and TRBJ1-6, with D hard to call. Germline lookup yields CDR1 SGHTA and CDR2 FQGNSA. This CDR3 contains 15 residues. Trimming removed 1 base at V and 2 bases at J, with 6 bases between. The CDR3 bases are TGTGCCAGCAGCTTAGATCGCGCCTATAATTCACCCCTCCACTTT. Its translation: CASSLDRAYNSPLHF.

This chain joins TRBV12-5 and TRBJ1-1; D remains unclear. This CDR3 comprises 15 residues. The V end was cut by 1 base, the J end by 3 bases, with 12 bases between. Germline V lookup: CDR1 LGHNT, CDR2 FRNRAP. The CDR3 protein is CASGLGSSRDTEAFF. Written as DNA, the CDR3 is TGTGCTAGTGGTTTGGGCAGTAGTAGGGACACTGAAGCTTTCTTT.

The CDR3 loop is CASSSTGGNYGYTF. The CDR3, as DNA: TGTGCCAGCAGTTCGACAGGGGGCAACTATGGCTACACCTTC. The rearrangement uses TRBV27 and TRBJ1-2; 10 nucleotides align to TRBD1. In germline, CDR1 is MNHEY, CDR2 SMNVEV (reference sequence). This CDR3 is 14 amino acids long. The ends lost 4 bases at V and 2 bases at J; junction bases unmatched: 1.

The rearrangement joins TRBV5-1 to TRBJ2-7; D perhaps matches TRBD2 (6 bases). CDR3 size: 14 residues. The germline CDR1 and CDR2 sequences are SGHRS and YFSETQ. Trimming stripped 4 bases from V and 7 bases from J, with 18 bases between. The CDR3: CASSPAPRAGEQYF. CDR3 bases: TGCGCCAGCAGCCCGGCACCCCGGGCGGGGGAGCAGTACTTC. Filled out from reference TRBV5-1 and TRBJ2-7, the complete variable domain reads KAGVTQTPRYLIKTRGQQVTLSCSPISGHRSVSWYQQTPGQGLQFLFEYFSETQRNKGNFPGRFSGRQFSNSRSEMNVSTLELGDSALYLCASSPAPRAGEQYFGPGTRLTVT.

The chain carries TRBV11-2 and TRBJ2-5; D may match TRBD1 or TRBD2 (5 bases each). Between the trimmed V and J ends, which lost 5 bases and 5 bases, there was a span of 18 bases. This CDR3 is built from 15 residues. CDR1 and CDR2 (germline): SGHAT, FQNNGV. In DNA form, the CDR3 reads TGTGCCAGCAGCAACATAGCGTTAGGGGTGGAGACCCAGTACTTC. Encoded protein: CASSNIALGVETQYF.

This clonotype was observed at least ten times. The rearrangement joins TRBV6-6 to TRBJ1-6, with no clear D. This CDR3 contains 14 residues. Germline V gives CDR1 MNHNY, CDR2 SVGAGI (reference sequence). Trimming cost V 0 bases and J 9 bases, with 9 bases left between them. CDR3 sequence: CASSYSNKFSPLHF. The CDR3 region has the DNA TGTGCCAGCAGTTACTCGAACAAGTTTTCACCCCTCCACTTT.

This clonotype was observed a few times. The gene calls are TRBV19 and TRBJ2-1, with 7 nucleotides matching TRBD1. Germline loops: CDR1 LNHDA, CDR2 SQIVND (reference sequence). V lost 3 bases and J lost 3; bases outside the gene matches: 5. This CDR3 comprises 15 residues. CDR3 loop: CASSIVGTVYNEQFF. The CDR3 nucleotides are TGTGCCAGTAGTATTGTCGGGACAGTCTACAATGAGCAGTTCTTC.

Ten or more counts support this clonotype. V gene TRBV29-1 combines with J gene TRBJ1-1; no definite D call. The CDR3 is made up of 8 amino acids. Trimming removed 8 bases at V and 11 bases at J, with 9 bases between. Germline V gives CDR1 SQVTM, CDR2 ANQGSEA. CDR3 nucleotides: TGCAGCACAGACATGGCTTTCTTT. As protein: CSTDMAFF.